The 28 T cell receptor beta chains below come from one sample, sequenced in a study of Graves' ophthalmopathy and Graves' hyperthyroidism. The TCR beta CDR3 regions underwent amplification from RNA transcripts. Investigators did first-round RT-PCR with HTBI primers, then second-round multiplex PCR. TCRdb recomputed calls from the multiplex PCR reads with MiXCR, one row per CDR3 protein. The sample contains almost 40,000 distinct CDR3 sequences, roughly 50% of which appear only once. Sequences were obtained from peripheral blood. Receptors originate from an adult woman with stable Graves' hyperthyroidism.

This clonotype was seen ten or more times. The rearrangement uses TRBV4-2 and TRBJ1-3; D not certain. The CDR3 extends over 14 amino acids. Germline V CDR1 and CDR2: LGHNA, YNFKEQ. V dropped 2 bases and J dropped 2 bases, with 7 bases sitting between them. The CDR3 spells CASSQIDPGNTIYF. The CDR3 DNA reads TGTGCCAGCAGCCAAATAGACCCTGGAAACACCATATATTTT.

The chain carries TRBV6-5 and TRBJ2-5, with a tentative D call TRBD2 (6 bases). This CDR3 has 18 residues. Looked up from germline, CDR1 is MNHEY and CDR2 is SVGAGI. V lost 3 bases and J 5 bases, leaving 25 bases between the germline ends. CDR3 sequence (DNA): TGTGCCAGCAGTTATTGGTGGGGAGGATTCCCGGGCGGGGAGACCCAGTACTTC. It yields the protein CASSYWWGGFPGGETQYF.

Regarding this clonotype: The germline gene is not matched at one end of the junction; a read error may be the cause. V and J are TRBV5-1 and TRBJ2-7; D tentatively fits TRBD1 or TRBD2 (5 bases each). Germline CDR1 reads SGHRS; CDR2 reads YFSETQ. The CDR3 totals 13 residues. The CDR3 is CASRAGPSYEQYF. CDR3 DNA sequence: TGTGCCAGCAGGGCGGGCCCTTCCTACGAGCAGTACTTC.

CDR3 amino acids: CASSLAQRTDTQYF. In DNA, the CDR3 is TGTGCCAGCAGTTTAGCCCAGAGGACAGATACGCAGTATTTT. The chain uses TRBV12-3 or TRBV12-4 and TRBJ2-3, with D unresolved. The CDR3 is made up of 14 amino acids. V was pared by 0 bases and J by 3 bases, with 7 bases between.

CDR3 loop: CSASPSGRQHF. The CDR3 nucleotides read TGCAGTGCGTCGCCTTCTGGTCGGCAGCATTTT. The chain combines TRBV20-1 with TRBJ1-5; no firm D call. Germline CDR1 reads DFQATT; CDR2 reads SNEGSKA (reference sequence). The V end was cut by 6 bases, the J end by 13 bases, with 16 bases between. The CDR3 contains 11 residues.

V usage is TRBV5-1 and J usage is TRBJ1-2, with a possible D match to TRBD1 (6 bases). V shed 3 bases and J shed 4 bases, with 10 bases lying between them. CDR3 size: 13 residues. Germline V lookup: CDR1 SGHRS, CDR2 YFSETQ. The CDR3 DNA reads TGCGCCAGCAGCTCGACAGGAATCTATGGCTACACCTTC. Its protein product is CASSSTGIYGYTF.

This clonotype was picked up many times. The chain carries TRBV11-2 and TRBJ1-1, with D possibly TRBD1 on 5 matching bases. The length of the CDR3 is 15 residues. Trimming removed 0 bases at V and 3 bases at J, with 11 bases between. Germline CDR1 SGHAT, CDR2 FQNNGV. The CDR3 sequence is CASSLDFGGDTEAFF. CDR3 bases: TGTGCCAGCAGCTTAGACTTCGGGGGGGACACTGAAGCTTTCTTT. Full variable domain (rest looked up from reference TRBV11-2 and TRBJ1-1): EAGVAQSPRYKIIEKRQSVAFWCNPISGHATLYWYQQILGQGPKLLIQFQNNGVVDDSQLPKDRFSAERLKGVDSTLKIQPAKLEDSAVYLCASSLDFGGDTEAFFGQGTRLTVV.

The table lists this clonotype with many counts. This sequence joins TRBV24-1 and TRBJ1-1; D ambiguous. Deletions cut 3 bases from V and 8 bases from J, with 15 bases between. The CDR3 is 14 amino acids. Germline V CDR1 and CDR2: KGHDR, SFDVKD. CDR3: CATSDPDLGREAFF. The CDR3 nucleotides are TGTGCCACCAGTGATCCTGACCTGGGTCGGGAAGCTTTCTTT.

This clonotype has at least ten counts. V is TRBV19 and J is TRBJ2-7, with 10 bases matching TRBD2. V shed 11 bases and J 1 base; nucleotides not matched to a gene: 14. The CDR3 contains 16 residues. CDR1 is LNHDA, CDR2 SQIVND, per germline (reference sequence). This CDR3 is CASKAAGGTASYEQYF. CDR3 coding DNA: TGTGCCTCCAAAGCAGCGGGAGGGACCGCTTCCTACGAGCAGTACTTC.

This chain's CDR3 is CASSTGGLEAFF. The CDR3 region has the DNA TGTGCCAGTAGTACCGGAGGGCTCGAAGCTTTCTTT. The rearrangement uses TRBV19 and TRBJ1-1; no clear D gene. CDR1 is LNHDA and CDR2 is SQIVND in the germline V gene (reference sequence). V was shortened by 4 bases and J by 8 bases, with 11 bases between the two germline ends. The CDR3 is made up of 12 amino acids.

CDR3 bases: TGTGCCAGCAGGCCCGAGGACAGTAGACAAGAGACCCAGTACTTC. Encoded protein: CASRPEDSRQETQYF. This chain connects TRBV14 to TRBJ2-5, with a weak D call TRBD1 (6 bases). Germline loops: CDR1 SGHDN, CDR2 FVKESK. Between the trimmed V and J ends, which lost 6 bases and 2 bases, there was a span of 16 bases. The CDR3 length is 15 residues.

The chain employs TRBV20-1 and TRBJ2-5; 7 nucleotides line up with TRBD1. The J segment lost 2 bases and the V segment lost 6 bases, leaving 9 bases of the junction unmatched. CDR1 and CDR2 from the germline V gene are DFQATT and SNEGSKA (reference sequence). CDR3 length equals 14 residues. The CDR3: CSANEGTVQETQYF. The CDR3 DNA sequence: TGCAGTGCCAACGAAGGGACAGTGCAAGAGACCCAGTACTTC.

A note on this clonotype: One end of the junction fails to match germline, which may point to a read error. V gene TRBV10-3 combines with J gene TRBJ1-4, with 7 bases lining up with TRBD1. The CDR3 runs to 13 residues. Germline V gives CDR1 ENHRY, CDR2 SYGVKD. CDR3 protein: CASRDRSRERLFF. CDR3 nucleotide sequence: TGTGCCAGCCGGGACAGATCGCGTGAAAGACTGTTTTTT.

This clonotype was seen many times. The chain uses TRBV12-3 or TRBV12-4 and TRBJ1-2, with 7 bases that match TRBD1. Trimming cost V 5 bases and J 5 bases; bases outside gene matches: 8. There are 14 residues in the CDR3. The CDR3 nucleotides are TGTGCCAGCAGTCCGGCGACAGGGAGGTATGGCTACACCTTC. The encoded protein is CASSPATGRYGYTF.

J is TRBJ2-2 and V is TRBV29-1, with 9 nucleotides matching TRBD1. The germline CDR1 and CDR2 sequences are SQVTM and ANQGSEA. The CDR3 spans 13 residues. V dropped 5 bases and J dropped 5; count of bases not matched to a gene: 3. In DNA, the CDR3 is TGCAGCGTTTCGACAGGGGGAACCGGGGAGCTGTTTTTT. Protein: CSVSTGGTGELFF.

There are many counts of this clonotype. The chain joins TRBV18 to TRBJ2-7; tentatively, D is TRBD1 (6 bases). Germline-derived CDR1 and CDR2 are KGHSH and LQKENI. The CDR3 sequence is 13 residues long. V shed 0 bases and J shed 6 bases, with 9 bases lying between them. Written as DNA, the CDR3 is TGTGCCAGCTCACCACCGGGGGCGGGCGAGCAGTACTTC. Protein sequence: CASSPPGAGEQYF.

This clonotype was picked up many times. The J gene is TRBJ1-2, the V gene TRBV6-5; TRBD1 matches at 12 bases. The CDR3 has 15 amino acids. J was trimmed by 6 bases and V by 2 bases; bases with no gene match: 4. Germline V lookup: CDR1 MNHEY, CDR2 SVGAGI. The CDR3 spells CASSYAGQGADGYTF. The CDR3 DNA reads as TGTGCCAGCAGTTACGCGGGACAGGGGGCGGATGGCTACACCTTC.

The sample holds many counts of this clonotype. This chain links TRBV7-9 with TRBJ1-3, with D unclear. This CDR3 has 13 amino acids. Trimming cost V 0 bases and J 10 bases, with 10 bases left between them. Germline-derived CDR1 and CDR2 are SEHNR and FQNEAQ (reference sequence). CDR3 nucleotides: TGTGCCAGCAGCTTAGCGCTCGACTCAACCATATATTTT. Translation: CASSLALDSTIYF.

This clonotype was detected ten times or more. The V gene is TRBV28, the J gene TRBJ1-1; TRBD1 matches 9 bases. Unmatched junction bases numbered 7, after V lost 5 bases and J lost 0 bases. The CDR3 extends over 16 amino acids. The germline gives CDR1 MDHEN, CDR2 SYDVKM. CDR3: CASSALQGAMNTEAFF. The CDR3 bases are TGTGCCAGCAGTGCTCTACAGGGGGCAATGAACACTGAAGCTTTCTTT. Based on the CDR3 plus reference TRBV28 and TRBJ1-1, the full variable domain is DVKVTQSSRYLVKRTGEKVFLECVQDMDHENMFWYRQDPGLGLRLIYFSYDVKMKEKGDIPEGYSVSREKKERFSLILESASTNQTSMYLCASSALQGAMNTEAFFGQGTRLTVV.

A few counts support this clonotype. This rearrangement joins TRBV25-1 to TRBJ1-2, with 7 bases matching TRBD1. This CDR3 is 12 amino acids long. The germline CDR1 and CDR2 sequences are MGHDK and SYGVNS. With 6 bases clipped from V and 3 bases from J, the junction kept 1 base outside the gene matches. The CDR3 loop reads CASRTGDYGYTF. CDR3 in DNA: TGTGCCAGCAGAACAGGGGACTATGGCTACACCTTC.

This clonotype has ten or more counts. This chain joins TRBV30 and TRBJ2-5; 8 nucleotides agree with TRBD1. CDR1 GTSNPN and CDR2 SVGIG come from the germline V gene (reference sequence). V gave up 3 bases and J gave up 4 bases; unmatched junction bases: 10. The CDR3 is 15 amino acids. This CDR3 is CAWRRMEQGGETQYF. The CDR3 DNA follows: TGTGCCTGGAGAAGGATGGAACAGGGGGGAGAGACCCAGTACTTC. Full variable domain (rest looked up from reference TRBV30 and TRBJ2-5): SQTIHQWPATLVQPVGSPLSLECTVEGTSNPNLYWYRQAAGRGLQLLFYSVGIGQISSEVPQNLSASRPQDRQFILSSKKLLLSDSGFYLCAWRRMEQGGETQYFGPGTRLLVL.

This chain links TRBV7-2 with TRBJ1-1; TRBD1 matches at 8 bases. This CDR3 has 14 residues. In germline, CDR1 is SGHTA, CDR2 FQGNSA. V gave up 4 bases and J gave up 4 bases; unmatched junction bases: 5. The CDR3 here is CASSYRGRVTEAFF. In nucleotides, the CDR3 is TGTGCCAGCAGCTACAGGGGGAGGGTCACTGAAGCTTTCTTT.

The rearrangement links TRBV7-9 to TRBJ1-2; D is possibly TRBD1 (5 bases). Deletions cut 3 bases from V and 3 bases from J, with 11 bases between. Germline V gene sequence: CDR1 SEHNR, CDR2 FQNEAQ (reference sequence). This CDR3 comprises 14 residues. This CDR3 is CASSFDQGDYGYTF. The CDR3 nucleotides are TGTGCCAGCAGCTTTGACCAGGGAGACTATGGCTACACCTTC.

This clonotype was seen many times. The CDR3 DNA follows: TGCGCCAGCAGCTTGGGAGGGGGGGTGAGCAATCAGCCCCAGCATTTT. This codes for CASSLGGGVSNQPQHF. The chain couples TRBV5-1 to TRBJ1-5, with D possibly being TRBD1 (6 bases). Germline CDR1 reads SGHRS; CDR2 reads YFSETQ. The CDR3 sequence is 16 residues long. V was clipped by 0 bases and J by 1 base, with 11 bases between them.

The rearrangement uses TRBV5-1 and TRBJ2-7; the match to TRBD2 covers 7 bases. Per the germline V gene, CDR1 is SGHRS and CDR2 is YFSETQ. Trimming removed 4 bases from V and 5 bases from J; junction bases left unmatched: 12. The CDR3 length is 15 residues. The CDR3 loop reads CASSQDPLRGNEQYF. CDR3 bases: TGCGCCAGCAGCCAAGATCCACTGCGGGGGAACGAGCAGTACTTC.

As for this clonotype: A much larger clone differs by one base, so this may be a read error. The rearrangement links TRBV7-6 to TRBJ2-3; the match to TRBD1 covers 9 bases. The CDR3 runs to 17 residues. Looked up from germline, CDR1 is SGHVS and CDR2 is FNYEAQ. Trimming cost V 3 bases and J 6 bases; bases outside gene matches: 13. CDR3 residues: CASSFVSGTGNLDTQYF. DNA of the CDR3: TGTGCCAGCAGCTTCGTCTCCGGGACAGGGAATTTGGATACGCAGTATTTT.

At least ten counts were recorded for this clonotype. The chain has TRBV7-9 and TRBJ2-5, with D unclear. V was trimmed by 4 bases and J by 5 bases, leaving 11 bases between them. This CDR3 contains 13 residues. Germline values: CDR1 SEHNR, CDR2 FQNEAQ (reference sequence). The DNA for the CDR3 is TGTGCCAGCAGCTCTCCCTCGAGGGAGACCCAGTACTTC. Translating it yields CASSSPSRETQYF.

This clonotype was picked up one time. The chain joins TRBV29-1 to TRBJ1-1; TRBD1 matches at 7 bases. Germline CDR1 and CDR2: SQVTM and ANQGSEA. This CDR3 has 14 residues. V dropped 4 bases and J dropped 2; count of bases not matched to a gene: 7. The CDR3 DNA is TGCAGCGTTGCCCAGGGGGGAGGCAACACTGAAGCTTTCTTT. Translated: CSVAQGGGNTEAFF. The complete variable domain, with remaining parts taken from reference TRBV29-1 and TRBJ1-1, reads SAVISQKPSRDICQRGTSLTIQCQVDSQVTMMFWYRQQPGQSLTLIATANQGSEATYESGFVIDKFPISRPNLTFSTLTVSNMSPEDSSIYLCSVAQGGGNTEAFFGQGTRLTVV.